Listed here are 31 T cell receptor beta chains from one sample, sequenced in a study of T cells in Graves' hyperthyroidism and ophthalmopathy. RNA transcripts served as the template for amplifying TCR beta CDR3 regions. Carried out on the TCR CDR3, a first-round RT-PCR used the HTBI primer set. TCRdb passed the multiplex PCR reads through MiXCR, listing each CDR3 protein once. The sample shows a few hundred thousand distinct CDR3 sequences, 15% to 20% of them seen only once. The sequenced material came from blood. All receptors come from a woman aged 60 to 75 with Graves' ophthalmopathy.

The chain links TRBV10-3 to TRBJ1-4, with D hard to call. Germline V CDR1 and CDR2: ENHRY, SYGVKD. The CDR3 has 15 residues. V lost 0 bases and J lost 4, with 9 bases in between. The CDR3 DNA sequence: TGTGCCATCAGTGAGTCGGCGGGCCATAATGAAAAACTGTTTTTT. It codes for CAISESAGHNEKLFF.

The chain joins TRBV12-3 or TRBV12-4 to TRBJ2-1; a possible D gene is TRBD1 (10 bases). Between the trimmed V and J ends, which lost 10 bases and 4 bases, there was a span of 23 bases. The CDR3 is made up of 16 amino acids. CDR3 DNA sequence: TGTGCCACTGACAGGGGGCGGGAGGGATGGTACAATGAGCAGTTCTTC. Translated, it gives CATDRGREGWYNEQFF.

This clonotype was picked up many times. The chain links TRBV7-3 to TRBJ2-1, with D maybe TRBD1 (6 bases). CDR3 size: 17 residues. V dropped 1 base and J dropped 5 bases, with 18 bases sitting between them. The germline gives CDR1 SGHTA, CDR2 FQGTGA. The CDR3 protein is CASSLRNRDQGDNEQFF. CDR3 DNA sequence: TGTGCCAGCAGCTTAAGGAACAGGGATCAAGGAGACAATGAGCAGTTCTTC.

There are many counts of this clonotype. This rearrangement joins TRBV3-1 to TRBJ2-2, with D unclear. From germline, CDR1 is LGHDT and CDR2 YNNKEL (reference sequence). CDR3 length: 14 residues. V was shortened by 5 bases and J by 2 bases, with 9 bases between the two germline ends. CDR3 DNA: TGTGCCAGCAGCTCCCGGCGAAACACCGGGGAGCTGTTTTTT. It is translated as CASSSRRNTGELFF.

The chain carries TRBV9 and TRBJ2-5; TRBD1 might be the D (6 bases). Per the germline V gene, CDR1 is SGDLS and CDR2 is YYNGEE. The CDR3 runs 15 residues. Trimming removed 3 bases from V and 1 base from J, with 13 bases in between. The CDR3 here is CASSANPDSQETQYF. CDR3 DNA: TGTGCCAGCAGCGCTAATCCGGACAGCCAAGAGACCCAGTACTTC.

The chain couples TRBV11-1 to TRBJ1-1; possibly TRBD1 for D (6 bases). Trimming took 4 bases from V and 0 from J, leaving 24 bases between them. Germline V gene lookup returns CDR1 SGHAT and CDR2 FQDESV (reference sequence). This CDR3 spans 19 amino acids. The DNA for the CDR3 is TGTGCCAGCAGCTCACCAAAAGAGGGGGGAACGATCATGAACACTGAAGCTTTCTTT. Its protein is CASSSPKEGGTIMNTEAFF.

As for this clonotype: This may arise from a read error, as a much more abundant clone is one base away. V and J are TRBV5-1 and TRBJ1-1, with D tentatively TRBD1 (5 bases). The CDR3 contains 15 residues. V lost 2 bases, J lost 1 base, and 12 bases lay in between. Germline V gene sequence: CDR1 SGHRS, CDR2 YFSETQ. The CDR3 bases are TGCGCCAGCAGCTTAAGGGACTCCCCGAACACTGAAGCTTTCTTT. Translation: CASSLRDSPNTEAFF.

This clonotype showed up many times. The chain is built from TRBV6-1 and TRBJ2-2; TRBD2 agrees at 12 bases. The CDR3 covers 15 residues. The V segment lost 5 bases and the J segment 3 bases; nucleotides outside the gene matches: 1. Germline CDR1 reads MNHNS; CDR2 reads SASEGT. The CDR3 sequence is CASSLAGGYTGELFF. In nucleotides, the CDR3 is TGTGCCAGCAGTCTAGCGGGAGGGTACACCGGGGAGCTGTTTTTT.

This clonotype was observed a handful of times. The rearrangement links TRBV5-5 to TRBJ2-7; maybe TRBD2 (6 bases). The CDR3 is 15 residues long. The V and J ends lost 4 bases and 6 bases respectively, with 20 bases between them. CDR1 SGHKS and CDR2 YYEKEE come from the germline V gene (reference sequence). CDR3 protein: CASSGPEGTISEQYF. Here the CDR3 DNA reads TGTGCCAGCAGCGGGCCGGAGGGAACGATTTCCGAGCAGTACTTC.

In this sample, this clonotype turned up many times. The CDR3 spells CATSREGGEAFF. The CDR3 nucleotides read TGTGCCACCAGCAGGGAGGGGGGCGAAGCTTTCTTT. The chain recombines TRBV15 with TRBJ1-1; D is possibly TRBD1 (6 bases). CDR1 is LNHNV and CDR2 is YYDKDF in the germline V gene (reference sequence). Between the trimmed V and J ends, which lost 3 bases and 8 bases, there was a span of 10 bases. This CDR3 is 12 amino acids long. Using reference TRBV15 and TRBJ1-1 for the parts outside the CDR3, the full variable domain is DAMVIQNPRYQVTQFGKPVTLSCSQTLNHNVMYWYQQKSSQAPKLLFHYYDKDFNNEADTPDNFQSRRPNTSFCFLDIRSPGLGDTAMYLCATSREGGEAFFGQGTRLTVV.

V gene TRBV20-1 combines with J gene TRBJ2-5, with D unresolved. CDR1 and CDR2 from the germline V gene are DFQATT and SNEGSKA (reference sequence). V lost 2 bases, J lost 4 bases, and 8 bases lay in between. The length of the CDR3 is 12 residues. In nucleotides, the CDR3 is TGCAGTGCTAGACAGGCCGGAGAGACCCAGTACTTC. It specifies CSARQAGETQYF.

This clonotype has at least ten counts. This rearrangement joins TRBV7-2 to TRBJ2-1; D gene uncertain. In germline, CDR1 is SGHTA, CDR2 FQGNSA. The CDR3 runs to 14 residues. Trimming took 1 base from V and 4 from J, leaving 8 bases between them. DNA for the CDR3: TGTGCCAGCAGCTTAGTGCCAGGTTACAATGAGCAGTTCTTC. This sequence encodes CASSLVPGYNEQFF.

This clonotype was counted many times. The rearrangement uses TRBV4-1 and TRBJ2-5; tentatively, D is TRBD2 (5 bases). V was cut by 2 bases and J by 4 bases, with 11 bases left in between. The CDR3 contains 14 residues. The V gene's germline CDR1 is MGHRA and CDR2 YSYEKL. As DNA, the CDR3 is TGCGCCAGCAGCCAACAAAGGACTGGAGAGACCCAGTACTTC. This translates into CASSQQRTGETQYF.

This clonotype was counted at least ten times. This chain joins TRBV12-3 or TRBV12-4 and TRBJ1-5; 8 bases fit TRBD1. The CDR3 totals 15 residues. After removal of 9 bases from V and 4 bases from J, the junction contained 11 bases not matched to a gene. CDR3 in DNA: TGTGCCAGGGATGGACAGGGAGGTTCTAATCAGCCCCAGCATTTT. Translation gives CARDGQGGSNQPQHF.

There are many counts of this clonotype. This chain connects TRBV18 to TRBJ2-7; TRBD1 or TRBD2 may be the D gene (5 bases each). V was shortened by 4 bases and J by 0 bases, with 13 bases between the two germline ends. The germline V gene encodes CDR1 KGHSH and CDR2 LQKENI. The CDR3 loop spans 15 amino acids. The CDR3 nucleotides are TGTGCCAGCTCACTATCCGGTGGGGGCTCCTACGAGCAGTACTTC. Translating it yields CASSLSGGGSYEQYF.

This clonotype was observed at least ten times. The V and J genes are TRBV5-1 and TRBJ2-7; TRBD1 matches at 10 bases. The J segment lost 1 base and the V segment lost 1 base, leaving 5 bases of the junction unmatched. Germline V lookup: CDR1 SGHRS, CDR2 YFSETQ. This CDR3 has 16 residues. CDR3 sequence: CASSLRTGGYSYEQYF. The CDR3 DNA is TGCGCCAGCAGCTTGAGGACAGGGGGTTATTCCTACGAGCAGTACTTC.

The sample holds many counts of this clonotype. This chain uses TRBV4-2 with TRBJ2-1; D is ambiguous. CDR3 size: 15 residues. The V and J ends lost 0 bases and 2 bases respectively, with 8 bases between them. CDR1 and CDR2 (germline): LGHNA, YNFKEQ. This chain's CDR3 is CASSQDQTAYNEQFF. DNA of the CDR3: TGTGCCAGCAGCCAAGATCAGACGGCCTACAATGAGCAGTTCTTC.

This chain uses TRBV7-6 with TRBJ2-3; TRBD2 matches 10 bases. Germline values: CDR1 SGHVS, CDR2 FNYEAQ. Trimming at V came to 3 bases and at J to 8 bases, leaving 11 bases not matched to a gene. There are 16 residues in the CDR3. CDR3 DNA: TGTGCCAGCAGCTTTCTAGCGGGGGCCAGCAGGGTTACGCAGTATTTT. It codes for CASSFLAGASRVTQYF.

The V gene is TRBV5-8, the J gene TRBJ1-2, with TRBD1 matching 7 bases. From germline, CDR1 is SGHTS and CDR2 YDEGEE. V shed 2 bases, J shed 6 bases, and the junction held 13 bases outside the gene matches. The CDR3 covers 16 residues. CDR3 sequence (DNA): TGTGCCAGCAGCTTTCCCCAAGACGGGACAGAGGATGGCTACACCTTC. Protein: CASSFPQDGTEDGYTF.

This clonotype was counted only a few times. The chain recombines TRBV6-1 with TRBJ2-1; 12 nucleotides align to TRBD2. This CDR3 region has 15 residues. Germline V gives CDR1 MNHNS, CDR2 SASEGT. V was clipped by 5 bases and J by 10 bases; unmatched bases: 9. CDR3 DNA sequence: TGTGCCAGCAGTTTCGAACTAGCGGGGGGCCGGGAGCAGTTCTTC. Its translation is CASSFELAGGREQFF.

This chain uses TRBV6-1 with TRBJ1-4; TRBD1 might be the D (5 bases). Germline assignment: CDR1 MNHNS and CDR2 SASEGT. The CDR3 runs 15 residues. V lost 5 bases to trimming and J lost 1 base, with 11 bases between them. The CDR3 DNA follows: TGTGCCAGCAGTCAATACACAGGAACTAATGAAAAACTGTTTTTT. Translated, it gives CASSQYTGTNEKLFF.

This chain joins TRBV30 and TRBJ2-1, with TRBD1 matching over 8 bases. The CDR3 is 12 residues long. Germline loops: CDR1 GTSNPN, CDR2 SVGIG (reference sequence). J gave up 13 bases and V 4 bases, and 9 bases lay outside the gene matches. CDR3 in amino acids: CAWTSGGGLQFF. The CDR3 nucleotides are TGTGCCTGGACTTCAGGGGGCGGTTTACAGTTCTTC. The full variable domain, completed using reference TRBV30 and TRBJ2-1, is SQTIHQWPATLVQPVGSPLSLECTVEGTSNPNLYWYRQAAGRGLQLLFYSVGIGQISSEVPQNLSASRPQDRQFILSSKKLLLSDSGFYLCAWTSGGGLQFFGPGTRLTVL.

V usage is TRBV4-3 and J usage is TRBJ2-2, with 8 bases identical to TRBD2. V shed 0 bases, J shed 0 bases, and the junction held 0 bases outside the gene matches. Germline V CDR1 and CDR2: LGHNA, YSLEER. The CDR3 spans 16 residues. In DNA, the CDR3 is TGCGCCAGCAGCCAAGAGACTAGCGCGAACACCGGGGAGCTGTTTTTT. It codes for CASSQETSANTGELFF.

Many counts were recorded for this clonotype. The J gene is TRBJ2-2, the V gene TRBV20-1; TRBD2 is a possible D gene (5 bases). This CDR3 has 14 amino acids. With 3 bases removed from V and 5 bases from J, the gap between germline ends came to 13 bases. CDR1 and CDR2 from the germline V gene are DFQATT and SNEGSKA (reference sequence). CDR3 DNA: TGCAGTGCTAGGAGGGCAGACGGGACCGGGGAGCTGTTTTTT. Protein product: CSARRADGTGELFF.

This clonotype was seen many times. The chain combines TRBV12-3 or TRBV12-4 with TRBJ2-4; D remains ambiguous. This CDR3 region has 12 residues. Trimming took off 7 bases at V and 8 bases at J, with 12 bases between the two ends. The CDR3 region is CASNRDGDIQYF. As DNA, the CDR3 is TGTGCCAGCAATAGGGATGGGGACATTCAGTACTTC.

Many counts were recorded for this clonotype. CDR3 residues: CASSTTGSDPTEAFF. The DNA for the CDR3 is TGTGCCAGCAGCACGACAGGGTCTGACCCCACTGAAGCTTTCTTT. This sequence joins TRBV7-3 and TRBJ1-1, with 7 bases identical to TRBD1. Trimming took 5 bases from V and 4 from J; bases not matched to a gene: 10. The CDR3 is 15 residues long. Germline CDR1 reads SGHTA; CDR2 reads FQGTGA.

This clonotype was picked up many times. This CDR3 reads CASSSGNGYTF. The DNA for the CDR3 is TGTGCCAGCAGTTCGGGGAATGGCTACACCTTC. The chain uses TRBV27 and TRBJ1-2; D is ambiguous. V was cut by 4 bases and J by 6 bases, with 6 bases left in between. The CDR3 runs to 11 residues. Germline V lookup: CDR1 MNHEY, CDR2 SMNVEV (reference sequence).

The V call is TRBV6-1, the J call TRBJ2-7, with a tentative D call TRBD1 (6 bases). Germline V lookup: CDR1 MNHNS, CDR2 SASEGT. This CDR3 has 13 amino acids. V was shortened by 2 bases and J by 6 bases, with 11 bases between the two germline ends. The CDR3 DNA reads TGTGCCAGCAGTGAAACAGGGCCTTTCGAGCAGTACTTC. Translation: CASSETGPFEQYF.

This chain uses TRBV20-1 with TRBJ2-2; D unresolved. The CDR3 spans 15 residues. Trimming removed 2 bases at V and 2 bases at J, with 12 bases between. The germline V gene encodes CDR1 DFQATT and CDR2 SNEGSKA (reference sequence). In nucleotides, the CDR3 is TGCAGTGCTAGATTTTTGGGATCTAACACCGGGGAGCTGTTTTTT. It specifies CSARFLGSNTGELFF.

At least ten counts were recorded for this clonotype. The rearrangement uses TRBV4-2 and TRBJ2-3; 9 bases are a match to TRBD2. V trimming: 4 bases; J trimming: 1 base; junction bases outside the gene matches: 6. The CDR3 covers 16 residues. Germline CDR1 and CDR2: LGHNA and YNFKEQ. The CDR3 sequence is CASSLQAGGGTDTQYF. CDR3 nucleotide sequence: TGTGCCAGCAGCCTCCAAGCGGGGGGTGGCACAGATACGCAGTATTTT.

This chain joins TRBV6-2 or TRBV6-3 and TRBJ2-3; either TRBD1 or TRBD2 may supply D (5 bases each). Trimming took 5 bases from V and 2 from J, leaving 11 bases between them. The CDR3 runs 14 residues. Germline lookup yields CDR1 MNHEY and CDR2 SVGEGT. The CDR3 spells CASSGGAHTDTQYF. CDR3 in DNA: TGTGCCAGCAGTGGGGGAGCCCACACAGATACGCAGTATTTT.